The clone carrying this T cell receptor (beta chain) came up a few times. The antigen is not known. These data belong to a study of cytomegalovirus exposure and HLA in healthy donors. A multiplex PCR was run with 60 Vbeta primers and 13 Jbeta primers. Per the original methods: Later, 65 million to 85 million unique TCR beta chains were counted in an analysis, and roughly 11 million of them were shared. The data were produced by immunoSEQ multiplex PCR, yet TCRdb's version contains in-frame clones alone and is incomplete. The V and J calls and clone size come from that table; D and trimming were worked out from the DNA. The data show 97,000 or so clones, with 9.4% seen just once and about 4.7% held by the top ten. Study results and limitations: Compared with the roughly 730-donor mean, an Asian-associated ancestry cluster reportedly had fewer N-insertions, according to a later analysis. No immune exposure information besides CMV serostatus was available. Accurate predictions that matched the HLA-A and HLA-B alleles of most subjects were reportedly made from TCR beta sequences.

Germline values: CDR1 MGHDK, CDR2 SYGVNS. V lost 3 bases and J lost 6; bases outside the gene matches: 6. CDR3 length: 16 residues. This receptor was taken from a man aged 50-59 years in good health and CMV-seropositive. V and J are TRBV25-1 and TRBJ2-1; TRBD1 aligns across 12 bases. The sample comprised PBMCs. CDR3 DNA sequence: TGTGCCAGCAGTGACTTACGGGACAGGGGGCGCAATGAGCAGTTCTTC. Its protein is CASSDLRDRGRNEQFF.